The present T cell receptor beta chain was sequenced within a study of CD8 T cells in Susac syndrome. The authors negatively isolated CD8+ and CD4+ T cells and FACS-enriched TEMRA cells. The authors reverse transcribed roughly 0.45 to 1 ug RNA with random hexamers. Each CDR3 protein is one row after TCRdb ran MiXCR on the immunoSEQ multiplex PCR reads. The table lists 250,000 to 300,000 distinct CDR3 sequences, 89% of them singletons, with approximately 0.2% in the top ten. The CDR3 length is 14 residues. Germline values: CDR1 MNHEY, CDR2 SVGEGT. Germline trimming cut 10 bases from V and 2 bases from J; bases unmatched to any gene: 8.

The TCR sequence derives from a human donor with multiple sclerosis. Sequenced sample: CD8+ T cells from PBMCs. The rearrangement links TRBV6-2 or TRBV6-3 to TRBJ2-3; 8 bases are shared with TRBD1. The CDR3 region has the DNA TGTGCCACTTGGGACAGGTATAACACAGATACGCAGTATTTT. Translating it yields CATWDRYNTDTQYF.